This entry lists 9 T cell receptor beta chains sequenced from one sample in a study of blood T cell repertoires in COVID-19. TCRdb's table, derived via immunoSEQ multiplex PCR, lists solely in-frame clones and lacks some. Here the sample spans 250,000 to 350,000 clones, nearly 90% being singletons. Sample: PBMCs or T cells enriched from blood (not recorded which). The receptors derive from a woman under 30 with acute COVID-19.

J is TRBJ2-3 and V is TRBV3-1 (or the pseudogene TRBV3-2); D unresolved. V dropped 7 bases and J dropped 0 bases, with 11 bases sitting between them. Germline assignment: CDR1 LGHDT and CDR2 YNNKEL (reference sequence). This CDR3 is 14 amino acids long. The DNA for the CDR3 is TGTGCCAGCACCAGGCAACCTAGCACAGATACGCAGTATTTT. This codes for CASTRQPSTDTQYF.

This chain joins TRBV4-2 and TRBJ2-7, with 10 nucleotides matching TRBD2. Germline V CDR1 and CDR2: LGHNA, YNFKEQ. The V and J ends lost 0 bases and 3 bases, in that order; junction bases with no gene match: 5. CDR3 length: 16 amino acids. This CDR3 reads CASSQDVAGGSYEQYF. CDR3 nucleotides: TGTGCCAGCAGCCAAGATGTAGCGGGAGGAAGCTACGAGCAGTACTTC.

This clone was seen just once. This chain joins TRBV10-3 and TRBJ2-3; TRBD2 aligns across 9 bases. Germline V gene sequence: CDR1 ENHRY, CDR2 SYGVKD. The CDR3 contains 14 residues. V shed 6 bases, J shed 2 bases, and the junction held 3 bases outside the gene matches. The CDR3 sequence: CAISLAGATDTQYF. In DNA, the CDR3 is TGTGCCATCAGCTTAGCGGGAGCCACAGATACGCAGTATTTT.

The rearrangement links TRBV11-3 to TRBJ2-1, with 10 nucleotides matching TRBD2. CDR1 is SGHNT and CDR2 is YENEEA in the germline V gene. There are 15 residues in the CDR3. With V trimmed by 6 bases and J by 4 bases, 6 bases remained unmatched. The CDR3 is CASSPGLASYNEQFF. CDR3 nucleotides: TGTGCCAGCAGTCCGGGACTAGCGTCTTACAATGAGCAGTTCTTC.

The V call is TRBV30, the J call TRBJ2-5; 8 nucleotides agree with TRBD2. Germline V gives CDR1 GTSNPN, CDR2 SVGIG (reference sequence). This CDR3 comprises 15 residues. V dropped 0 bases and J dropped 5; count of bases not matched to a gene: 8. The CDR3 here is CAWSVHGLAGETQYF. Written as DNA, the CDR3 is TGTGCCTGGAGTGTACATGGACTAGCCGGGGAGACCCAGTACTTC.

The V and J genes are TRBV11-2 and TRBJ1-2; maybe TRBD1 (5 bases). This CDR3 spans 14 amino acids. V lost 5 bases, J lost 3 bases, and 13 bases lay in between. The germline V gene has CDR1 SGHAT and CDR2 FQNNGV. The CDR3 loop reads CASSRIRGDYGYTF. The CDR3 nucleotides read TGTGCCAGCAGCAGGATCCGGGGGGACTATGGCTACACCTTC.

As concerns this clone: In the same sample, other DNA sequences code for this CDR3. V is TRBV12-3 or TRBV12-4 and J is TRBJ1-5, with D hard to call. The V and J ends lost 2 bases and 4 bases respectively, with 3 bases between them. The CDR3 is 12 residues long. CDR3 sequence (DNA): TGTGCCAGCAGTTTACCTAATCAGCCCCAGCATTTT. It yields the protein CASSLPNQPQHF.

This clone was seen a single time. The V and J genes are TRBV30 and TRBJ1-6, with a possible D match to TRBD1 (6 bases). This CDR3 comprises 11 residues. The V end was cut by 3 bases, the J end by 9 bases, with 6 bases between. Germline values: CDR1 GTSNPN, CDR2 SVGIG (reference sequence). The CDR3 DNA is TGTGCCTGGAGACAGGGTTCACCCCTCCACTTT. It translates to CAWRQGSPLHF.

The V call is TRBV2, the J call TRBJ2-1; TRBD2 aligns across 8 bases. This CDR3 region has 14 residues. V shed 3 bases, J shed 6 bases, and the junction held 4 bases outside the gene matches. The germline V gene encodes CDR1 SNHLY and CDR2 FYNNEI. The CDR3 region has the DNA TGTGCCAGCAGTGACGGGAGGGCAGGCAATGAGCAGTTCTTC. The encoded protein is CASSDGRAGNEQFF.